This TCR beta chain was found in a study of OX40 agonist ivuxolimab in advanced cancers. The count of this clone is one. The target antigen is unknown. Produced via immunoSEQ multiplex PCR; TCRdb's table is partial and in-frame only. The sample contains fewer than 60,000 clones, roughly three quarters of which appear only once. This CDR3 contains 14 residues. The V end was cut by 1 base, the J end by 3 bases, with 6 bases between. Per the germline V gene, CDR1 is SGHTA and CDR2 is FQGTGA. Study conclusions and caveats: Among the lowest peripheral clonal expansion occurred in 0.1-3.0 mg/kg partial responders. Averaging showed that CD8+ T cells had more expanded clones than CD4+ did. By week 6 at 0.1 to 3.0 mg/kg, blood CD4+ and CD8+ T cells had expanded clonally.

The source material was CD4+ or CD8+ T cells sorted from blood, sampled in a trial of the OX40 agonist ivuxolimab. V and J are TRBV7-3 and TRBJ2-2; possible D gene TRBD2, 6 bases. The receptor was derived from an adult with an advanced solid tumor such as melanoma, head and neck, liver or kidney cancer. The CDR3 loop is CASSLRGDTGELFF. The CDR3 DNA sequence: TGTGCCAGCAGCTTAAGGGGGGACACCGGGGAGCTGTTTTTT.